This T cell receptor (beta chain) was obtained from a study of cytomegalovirus exposure and HLA in healthy donors. The study's findings and limits: Diagnosis of cytomegalovirus status made by the classifier reportedly showed high specificity and sensitivity. Altogether, 150 to 200 TCR beta chains were recorded as cytomegalovirus-associated.

V was shortened by 0 bases and J by 5 bases, with 12 bases between the two germline ends. CDR1 is SGDLS and CDR2 is YYNGEE in the germline V gene. The CDR3 sequence is 16 residues long. With regard to this clone: Its cognate antigen is unknown.

Assay used: immunoSEQ multiplex PCR; TCRdb lists only in-frame clones, some missing. The table lists approximately 120,000 clones, roughly 90% of them singletons. This chain connects TRBV9 to TRBJ1-6; possible D gene TRBD1, 6 bases. This sequence originates from a woman under 30 in good health and CMV-seronegative. Sequenced: PBMCs. Here the CDR3 DNA reads TGTGCCAGCAGCGTAGGAACAGGGAGAAATAATTCACCCCTCCACTTT. Protein product: CASSVGTGRNNSPLHF.